This section outlines one T cell receptor beta chain sequence together with its context. Repertoires were generated with immunoSEQ multiplex PCR, while TCRdb's copy carries only in-frame clones and drops some. The sample yields some 66,000 clones, around 83% seen once. V was clipped by 1 base and J by 9 bases, with 10 bases between them. CDR1 is LGHNA, CDR2 YNFKEQ, per germline. The CDR3 sequence is 14 residues long. This record comes from a study of neoadjuvant anti-PD-1 for oral cavity cancer. Sequencing used PBMCs, obtained before nivolumab (anti-PD-1) treatment. J is TRBJ1-6 and V is TRBV4-2, with no clear D. The sequence was collected from a person aged 40-85 years with oral cavity squamous cell carcinoma. CDR3 loop: CASSQGVARSPLHF. CDR3 bases: TGTGCCAGCAGCCAAGGAGTTGCGCGTTCACCCCTCCACTTT.